These 5 T cell receptor beta chains were all obtained from the same sample, sequenced in a study of early T cells in non-severe SARS-CoV-2 infection. In TCRdb, the 5' RACE reads were re-called with MiXCR into one record per CDR3 protein. The repertoire has tens of thousands of distinct CDR3 sequences, 4.5% to 7% of them found once; the top ten carry roughly 4%. The material sequenced was whole blood, taken at baseline. The receptors originated from an adult who was a healthcare worker with PCR-confirmed SARS-CoV-2 infection or an uninfected control (not recorded which).

This chain joins TRBV18 and TRBJ1-2, with D uncertain. The CDR3 has 14 amino acids. V shed 3 bases and J shed 2 bases, with 10 bases lying between them. Germline V gene data show CDR1 as KGHSH and CDR2 as LQKENI. CDR3 coding DNA: TGTGCCAGCTCACCCCTAGACACCAACTATGGCTACACCTTC. Amino acid sequence: CASSPLDTNYGYTF.

This clonotype was counted between two and nine times. This chain joins TRBV18 and TRBJ2-7, with TRBD2 as a possible D gene (6 bases). The CDR3 covers 16 residues. Germline values: CDR1 KGHSH, CDR2 LQKENI. Trimming cost V 3 bases and J 6 bases, with 21 bases left between them. CDR3 DNA sequence: TGTGCCAGCTCACCCAGGGCGGGACTGGTCGGTGTCGAGCAGTACTTC. Protein: CASSPRAGLVGVEQYF. Looking up the rest from reference TRBV18 and TRBJ2-7 gives the full variable domain: NAGVMQNPRHLVRRRGQEARLRCSPMKGHSHVYWYRQLPEEGLKFMVYLQKENIIDESGMPKERFSAEFPKEGPSILRIQQVVRGDSAAYFCASSPRAGLVGVEQYFGPGTRLTVT.

This clonotype was detected many times. The gene calls are TRBV6-6 and TRBJ2-7; 10 nucleotides align to TRBD1. Germline V lookup: CDR1 MNHNY, CDR2 SVGAGI (reference sequence). The CDR3 is 16 residues long. The V gene end was trimmed by 0 bases and the J gene end by 4 bases; junction bases not matched to a gene: 6. CDR3 nucleotides: TGTGCCAGCAGTTACTCTCGGACAGGGGGTACATACGAGCAGTACTTC. This codes for CASSYSRTGGTYEQYF.

In this sample, this clonotype turned up many times. This chain joins TRBV20-1 and TRBJ1-1, with 12 nucleotides matching TRBD1. Trimming cost V 6 bases and J 5 bases; bases outside gene matches: 13. This CDR3 has 16 amino acids. Germline assignment: CDR1 DFQATT and CDR2 SNEGSKA (reference sequence). The CDR3 sequence: CSAPLRDRGQGTEAFF. The CDR3 nucleotides are TGCAGTGCACCACTGAGGGACAGGGGGCAGGGTACTGAAGCTTTCTTT.

In its sample, this clonotype was seen many times. CDR3 protein: CSVGAPAGAGTDTQYF. The CDR3 coding sequence is TGCAGCGTTGGAGCCCCCGCAGGGGCGGGCACAGATACGCAGTATTTT. J is TRBJ2-3 and V is TRBV29-1; a possible D gene is TRBD1 (6 bases). The CDR3 extends over 16 amino acids. Looked up from germline, CDR1 is SQVTM and CDR2 is ANQGSEA. Trimming removed 4 bases from V and 1 base from J, with 18 bases in between.